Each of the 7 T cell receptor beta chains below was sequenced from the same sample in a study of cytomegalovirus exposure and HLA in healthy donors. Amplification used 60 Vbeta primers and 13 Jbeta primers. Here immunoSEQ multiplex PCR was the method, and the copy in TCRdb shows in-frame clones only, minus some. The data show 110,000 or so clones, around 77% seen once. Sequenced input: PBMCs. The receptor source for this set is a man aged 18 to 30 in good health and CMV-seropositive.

This chain's CDR3 is CASKGSSNQPQHF. CDR3 nucleotide sequence: TGTGCCAGCAAGGGGTCCTCCAATCAGCCCCAGCATTTT. This chain connects TRBV2 to TRBJ1-5, with D maybe TRBD1 (5 bases). CDR1 and CDR2 from the germline V gene are SNHLY and FYNNEI. V lost 7 bases and J lost 3, with 10 bases in between. CDR3 length equals 13 residues.

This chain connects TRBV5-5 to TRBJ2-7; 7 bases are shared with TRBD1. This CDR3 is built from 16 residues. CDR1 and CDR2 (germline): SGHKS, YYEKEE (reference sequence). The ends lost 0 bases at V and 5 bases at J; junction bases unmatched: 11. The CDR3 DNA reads TGTGCCAGCAGCTTGGTCCGTACCGTAGGGGGCGACGAGCAGTACTTC. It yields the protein CASSLVRTVGGDEQYF.

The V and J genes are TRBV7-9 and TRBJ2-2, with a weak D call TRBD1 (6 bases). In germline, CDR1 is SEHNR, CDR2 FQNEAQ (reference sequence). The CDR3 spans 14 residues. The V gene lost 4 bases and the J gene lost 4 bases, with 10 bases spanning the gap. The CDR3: CASSSRTATGELFF. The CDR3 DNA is TGTGCCAGCAGCTCGCGGACAGCCACCGGGGAGCTGTTTTTT.

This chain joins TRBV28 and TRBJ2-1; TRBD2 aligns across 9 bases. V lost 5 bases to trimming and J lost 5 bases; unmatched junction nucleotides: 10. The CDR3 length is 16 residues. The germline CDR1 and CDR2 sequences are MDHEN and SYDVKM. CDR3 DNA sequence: TGTGCCAGCAGTCCCCGGACTAGCGCGGGGGACAATGAGCAGTTCTTC. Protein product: CASSPRTSAGDNEQFF.

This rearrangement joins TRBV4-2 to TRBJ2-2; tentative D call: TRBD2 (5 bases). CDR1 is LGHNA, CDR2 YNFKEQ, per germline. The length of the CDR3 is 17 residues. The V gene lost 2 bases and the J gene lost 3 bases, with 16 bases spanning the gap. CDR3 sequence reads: CASSQILGLQDTGELFF. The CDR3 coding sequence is TGTGCCAGCAGCCAAATACTAGGACTGCAGGACACCGGGGAGCTGTTTTTT.

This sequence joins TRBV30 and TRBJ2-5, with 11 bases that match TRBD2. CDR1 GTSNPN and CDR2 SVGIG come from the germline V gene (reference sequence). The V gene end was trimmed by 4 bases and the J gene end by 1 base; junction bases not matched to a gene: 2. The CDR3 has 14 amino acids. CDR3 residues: CAWTSGRSQETQYF. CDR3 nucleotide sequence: TGTGCCTGGACTAGCGGGAGGTCCCAAGAGACCCAGTACTTC.

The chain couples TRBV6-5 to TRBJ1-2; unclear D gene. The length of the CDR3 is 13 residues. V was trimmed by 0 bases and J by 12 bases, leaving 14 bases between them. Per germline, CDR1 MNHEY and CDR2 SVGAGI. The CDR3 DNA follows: TGTGCCAGCAGTTACTCATCAGGACTTAGCCACACCTTC. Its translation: CASSYSSGLSHTF.